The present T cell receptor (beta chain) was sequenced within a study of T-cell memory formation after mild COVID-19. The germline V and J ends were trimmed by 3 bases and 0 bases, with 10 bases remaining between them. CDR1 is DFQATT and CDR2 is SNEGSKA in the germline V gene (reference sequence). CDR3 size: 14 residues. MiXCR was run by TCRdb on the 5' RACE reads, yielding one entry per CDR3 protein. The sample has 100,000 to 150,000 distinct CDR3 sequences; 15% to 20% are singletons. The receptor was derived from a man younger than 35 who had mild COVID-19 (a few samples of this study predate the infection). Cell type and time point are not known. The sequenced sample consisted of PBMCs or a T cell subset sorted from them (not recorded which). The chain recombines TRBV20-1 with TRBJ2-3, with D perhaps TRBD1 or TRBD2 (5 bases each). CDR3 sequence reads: CSARPGASTDTQYF. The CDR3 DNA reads TGCAGTGCTAGGCCCGGGGCTAGCACAGATACGCAGTATTTT.